Each of the 2 T cell receptor beta chains below was sequenced from the same sample in a study of blood T cell repertoires in COVID-19. Clones were read by immunoSEQ multiplex PCR, and TCRdb kept only the in-frame ones, dropping some. The data hold about 90,000 clones, with about 80% observed a single time. The sample comprised peripheral blood. These receptors originate from a woman aged 65 to 85 with acute or convalescent COVID-19.

The chain couples TRBV7-9 to TRBJ2-1; weak D call: TRBD2 (6 bases). Germline V CDR1 and CDR2: SEHNR, FQNEAQ (reference sequence). This CDR3 has 14 residues. The ends were cut back, 4 bases at V and 9 bases at J, with 16 bases in the middle. The CDR3 DNA sequence: TGTGCCAGCAGCTGGCATACTAGCCAGGGTGAGCAGTTCTTC. Translated, it gives CASSWHTSQGEQFF.

The gene calls are TRBV5-4 and TRBJ1-2; D is possibly TRBD1 (6 bases). Trimming removed 5 bases from V and 8 bases from J, with 16 bases in between. The CDR3 length is 13 residues. The germline CDR1 and CDR2 sequences are SGHNT and YYREEE (reference sequence). The CDR3 DNA reads TGTGCCAGCAGATACCCAGGGGAGTGGGGCTACACCTTC. Amino acid sequence: CASRYPGEWGYTF.